These T cell receptor beta chains were read from a single sample in a study of early T cells in non-severe SARS-CoV-2 infection. One entry per CDR3 protein, called by TCRdb with MiXCR from the 5' RACE reads. Of approximately 81,000 distinct CDR3 sequences listed, over 10% are singletons. Sequenced material: whole blood. The receptors originated from an adult who was a healthcare worker with PCR-confirmed SARS-CoV-2 infection or an uninfected control (not recorded which). CDR3s include the opening cysteine and the closing phenylalanine or tryptophan. A D gene is named only where the DNA matches it firmly. Clone size is given for some rows only: seen once, a few or many times, or a class if the clone is expanded.

D gene: .
clone size: few
J gene: TRBJ2-4
V gene: TRBV5-4
CDR3 protein: CASSLFGQTLAKNIQYF
CDR3 DNA: TGTGCCAGCAGCTTATTTGGACAGACTCTAGCCAAAAACATTCAGTACTTC

D gene: .
clone size: .
J gene: TRBJ1-1
V gene: TRBV20-1
CDR3 protein: CSAPPSGLLNTEAFF
CDR3 DNA: TGCAGTGCCCCACCTTCGGGACTGCTGAACACTGAAGCTTTCTTT

D gene: .
clone size: few
J gene: TRBJ2-2
V gene: TRBV7-9
CDR3 protein: CASSLSPRGRVTGELFF
CDR3 DNA: TGTGCCAGCAGCTTGAGCCCCCGGGGGCGTGTCACCGGGGAGCTGTTTTTT

D gene: .
clone size: .
J gene: TRBJ1-1
V gene: TRBV18
CDR3 protein: CASYPPGALGAFF
CDR3 DNA: TGTGCCAGCTATCCACCGGGGGCCTTGGGAGCTTTCTTT

D gene: TRBD1
clone size: many
J gene: TRBJ2-6
V gene: TRBV18
CDR3 protein: CASSPTTGFSSGANVLTF
CDR3 DNA: TGTGCCAGCTCACCGACGACAGGGTTCTCCTCTGGGGCCAACGTCCTGACTTTC

D gene: .
clone size: .
J gene: TRBJ2-1
V gene: TRBV29-1
CDR3 protein: CSGRSNPYNEQFF
CDR3 DNA: TGCAGCGGTAGAAGCAACCCCTACAATGAGCAGTTCTTC

D gene: .
clone size: .
J gene: TRBJ2-1
V gene: TRBV28
CDR3 protein: CASSPLRYEQFF
CDR3 DNA: TGTGCCAGCAGTCCGCTTCGCTATGAGCAGTTCTTC

D gene: TRBD1
clone size: .
J gene: TRBJ1-4
V gene: TRBV30
CDR3 protein: CAWSVRPRQGRNEKLFF
CDR3 DNA: TGTGCCTGGAGTGTAAGGCCCAGACAGGGGCGAAATGAAAAACTGTTTTTT

D gene: .
clone size: .
J gene: TRBJ2-1
V gene: TRBV2
CDR3 protein: CASSPRLGTNEQFF
CDR3 DNA: TGTGCCAGCAGTCCTAGGCTAGGGACCAATGAGCAGTTCTTC

D gene: .
clone size: .
J gene: TRBJ1-1
V gene: TRBV3-1
CDR3 protein: CASSQRARGWEAFF
CDR3 DNA: TGTGCCAGCAGCCAACGGGCGAGGGGCTGGGAAGCTTTCTTT

D gene: .
clone size: .
J gene: TRBJ2-7
V gene: TRBV20-1
CDR3 protein: CSARAATYEQYF
CDR3 DNA: TGCAGTGCTAGAGCCGCAACCTACGAGCAGTACTTC

D gene: .
clone size: .
J gene: TRBJ2-1
V gene: TRBV18
CDR3 protein: CASSPGQREQFF
CDR3 DNA: TGTGCCAGCTCACCAGGGCAGAGGGAGCAGTTCTTC

D gene: .
clone size: few
J gene: TRBJ2-1
V gene: TRBV11-2
CDR3 protein: CASSLDFRSGEQFF
CDR3 DNA: TGTGCCAGCAGCTTAGATTTCCGTAGCGGTGAGCAGTTCTTC

D gene: .
clone size: few
J gene: TRBJ2-7
V gene: TRBV30
CDR3 protein: CAWSVGGYYEQYF
CDR3 DNA: TGTGCCTGGAGTGTAGGCGGGTACTACGAGCAGTACTTC

D gene: TRBD1
clone size: few
J gene: TRBJ1-1
V gene: TRBV7-9
CDR3 protein: CASSFVPGGTEAFF
CDR3 DNA: TGTGCCAGCAGCTTCGTTCCAGGGGGCACTGAAGCTTTCTTT

D gene: .
clone size: few
J gene: TRBJ2-7
V gene: TRBV18
CDR3 protein: CASWAELGTGEQYF
CDR3 DNA: TGTGCCAGCTGGGCTGAGTTGGGGACGGGCGAGCAGTACTTC

D gene: .
clone size: .
J gene: TRBJ1-1
V gene: TRBV12-3/TRBV12-4
CDR3 protein: CASSAWVNTEAFF
CDR3 DNA: TGTGCCAGCAGTGCTTGGGTGAACACTGAAGCTTTCTTT

D gene: TRBD1
clone size: few
J gene: TRBJ2-7
V gene: TRBV3-1
CDR3 protein: CASSPHPGQGVSYEQYF
CDR3 DNA: TGTGCCAGCAGCCCACACCCGGGACAGGGGGTTTCCTACGAGCAGTACTTC

D gene: .
clone size: few
J gene: TRBJ2-1
V gene: TRBV28
CDR3 protein: CASSLPRGGDEQFF
CDR3 DNA: TGTGCCAGCAGTCTCCCAAGGGGAGGCGATGAGCAGTTCTTC

D gene: .
clone size: few
J gene: TRBJ2-2
V gene: TRBV18
CDR3 protein: CASSPSGSNTGELFF
CDR3 DNA: TGTGCCAGCTCACCATCAGGATCGAACACCGGGGAGCTGTTTTTT

D gene: .
clone size: few
J gene: TRBJ2-1
V gene: TRBV12-3/TRBV12-4
CDR3 protein: CASSSYLSGAYNEQFF
CDR3 DNA: TGTGCCAGCAGTTCTTATCTATCTGGCGCCTACAATGAGCAGTTCTTC

D gene: .
clone size: .
J gene: TRBJ2-3
V gene: TRBV29-1
CDR3 protein: CSVEKGTDTQYF
CDR3 DNA: TGCAGCGTTGAAAAGGGCACAGATACGCAGTATTTT

D gene: .
clone size: .
J gene: TRBJ1-1
V gene: TRBV30
CDR3 protein: CAYRTAGTEAFF
CDR3 DNA: TGTGCCTATCGGACGGCGGGTACTGAAGCTTTCTTT

D gene: .
clone size: many
J gene: TRBJ2-3
V gene: TRBV7-2
CDR3 protein: CASSLGPNTDTQYF
CDR3 DNA: TGTGCCAGCAGCTTAGGCCCCAACACAGATACGCAGTATTTT

D gene: .
clone size: .
J gene: TRBJ1-5
V gene: TRBV25-1
CDR3 protein: CASSAQEASQPQHF
CDR3 DNA: TGTGCCAGCAGTGCACAGGAAGCTTCTCAGCCCCAGCATTTT

D gene: .
clone size: many
J gene: TRBJ1-2
V gene: TRBV21-1
CDR3 protein: CASSKVRGRIYGYTF
CDR3 DNA: TGTGCCAGCAGCAAAGTACGGGGGAGGATCTATGGCTACACCTTC

D gene: TRBD1
clone size: .
J gene: TRBJ2-1
V gene: TRBV6-5
CDR3 protein: CASSNRGQGNNEQFF
CDR3 DNA: TGTGCCAGCAGCAACAGGGGACAGGGGAACAATGAGCAGTTCTTC

D gene: TRBD1
clone size: .
J gene: TRBJ1-6
V gene: TRBV7-3
CDR3 protein: CASSSRTGSPLHF
CDR3 DNA: TGTGCCAGCAGCTCGCGGACAGGGTCACCCCTCCACTTT

D gene: .
clone size: .
J gene: TRBJ1-5
V gene: TRBV2
CDR3 protein: CASSPQGEGNQPQHF
CDR3 DNA: TGTGCCAGCAGCCCGCAGGGTGAGGGCAATCAGCCCCAGCATTTT

D gene: .
clone size: many
J gene: TRBJ2-7
V gene: TRBV5-1
CDR3 protein: CASSLANSLSRYEQYF
CDR3 DNA: TGCGCCAGCAGCTTGGCCAACAGCTTGTCCCGGTACGAGCAGTACTTC

D gene: .
clone size: .
J gene: TRBJ1-4
V gene: TRBV19
CDR3 protein: CASTLSLGRLNEKLFF
CDR3 DNA: TGTGCCAGTACTTTAAGCCTGGGACGGCTTAATGAAAAACTGTTTTTT